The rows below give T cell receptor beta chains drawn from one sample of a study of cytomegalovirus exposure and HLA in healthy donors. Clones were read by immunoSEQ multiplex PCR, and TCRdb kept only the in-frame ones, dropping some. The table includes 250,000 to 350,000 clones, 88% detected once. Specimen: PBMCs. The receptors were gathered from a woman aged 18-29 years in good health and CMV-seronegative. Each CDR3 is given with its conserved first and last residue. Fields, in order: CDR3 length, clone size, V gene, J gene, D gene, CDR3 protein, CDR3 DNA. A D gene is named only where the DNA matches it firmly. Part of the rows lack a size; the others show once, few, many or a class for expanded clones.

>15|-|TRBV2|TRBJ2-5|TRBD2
CASSTGLAGGETQYF
TGTGCCAGCAGTACTGGACTAGCGGGAGGTGAGACCCAGTACTTC
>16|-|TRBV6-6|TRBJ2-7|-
CASSFPSAASSYEQYF
TGTGCCAGCAGTTTCCCGTCGGCAGCTAGCTCCTACGAGCAGTACTTC
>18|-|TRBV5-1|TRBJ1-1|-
CASSLDFGGRNMNTEAFF
TGCGCCAGCAGCTTGGACTTCGGCGGGAGAAACATGAACACTGAAGCTTTCTTT
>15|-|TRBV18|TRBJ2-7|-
CASSPRGGGADEQYF
TGTGCCAGCTCACCAAGGGGTGGAGGGGCCGACGAGCAGTACTTC
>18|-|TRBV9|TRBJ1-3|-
CASSVEGRVTGVGNTIYF
TGTGCCAGCAGCGTAGAAGGGAGGGTCACGGGGGTTGGAAACACCATATATTTT
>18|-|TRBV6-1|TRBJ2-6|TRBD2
CASSERLAGKSGANVLTF
TGTGCCAGCAGTGAACGTCTAGCGGGAAAATCTGGGGCCAACGTCCTGACTTTC
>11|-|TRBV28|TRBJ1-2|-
CASSTHYGYTF
TGTGCCAGCAGTACACACTATGGCTACACCTTC
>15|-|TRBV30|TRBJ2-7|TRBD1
CAWAGTGGRGSEQYF
TGTGCCTGGGCAGGGACAGGGGGGAGGGGTTCCGAGCAGTACTTC
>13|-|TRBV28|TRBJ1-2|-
CASREVADYGYTF
TGTGCCAGCAGAGAAGTAGCCGACTATGGCTACACCTTC
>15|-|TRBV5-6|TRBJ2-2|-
CASSLTGMNTGELFF
TGTGCCAGCAGCTTGACGGGAATGAACACCGGGGAGCTGTTTTTT
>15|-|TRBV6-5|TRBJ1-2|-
CASSYGGGINYGYTF
TGTGCCAGCAGTTACGGTGGCGGGATTAACTATGGCTACACCTTC
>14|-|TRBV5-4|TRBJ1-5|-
CASSVAGSGKPQHF
TGTGCCAGCAGCGTGGCAGGGTCAGGAAAACCCCAGCATTTT
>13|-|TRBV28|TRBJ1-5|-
CASKGSGNQPQHF
TGTGCCAGCAAGGGGTCTGGCAATCAGCCCCAGCATTTT
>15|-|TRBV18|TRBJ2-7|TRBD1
CASSPPFGQGDEQYF
TGTGCCAGCTCACCACCTTTCGGACAGGGGGACGAGCAGTACTTC
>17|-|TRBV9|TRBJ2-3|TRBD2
CASSVGASGSKRDTQYF
TGTGCCAGCAGCGTAGGGGCCAGCGGGAGTAAAAGAGATACGCAGTATTTT
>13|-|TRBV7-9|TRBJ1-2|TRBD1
CASESGGRGKVTF
TGTGCCAGCGAATCCGGGGGCAGGGGGAAGGTCACCTTC
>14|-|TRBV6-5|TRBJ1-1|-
CASQSASLNTEAFF
TGTGCCAGCCAAAGCGCCAGTTTGAACACTGAAGCTTTCTTT
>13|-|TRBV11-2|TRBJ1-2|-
CASSSQASYGYTF
TGTGCCAGCAGTTCGCAGGCCTCGTATGGCTACACCTTC
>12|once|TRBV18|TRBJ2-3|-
CASSRASDTQYF
TGTGCCAGCTCACGAGCTTCAGATACGCAGTATTTT
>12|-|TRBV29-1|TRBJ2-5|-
CSVDWASETQYF
TGCAGCGTTGATTGGGCCTCGGAGACCCAGTACTTC
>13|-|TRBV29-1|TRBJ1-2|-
CSSREGHNYGYTF
TGCAGCTCGCGGGAGGGACACAACTATGGCTACACCTTC
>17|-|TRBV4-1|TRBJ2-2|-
CASSQLTHSANTGELFF
TGCGCCAGCAGCCAACTAACTCACTCCGCGAACACCGGGGAGCTGTTTTTT
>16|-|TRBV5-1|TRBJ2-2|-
CASSPAGSSLPGELFF
TGCGCCAGCAGCCCGGCCGGGAGCTCCCTCCCCGGGGAGCTGTTTTTT
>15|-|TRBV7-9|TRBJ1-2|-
CASSKPGSRIGGYTF
TGTGCCAGCAGCAAGCCGGGATCCCGGATTGGGGGCTACACCTTC
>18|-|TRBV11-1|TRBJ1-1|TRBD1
CASSLGRSWGTGDTEAFF
TGTGCCAGCAGCTTAGGCCGGTCGTGGGGGACAGGGGACACTGAAGCTTTCTTT
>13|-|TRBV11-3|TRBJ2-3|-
CASSSRFTDTQYF
TGTGCCAGCAGCTCCAGGTTCACAGATACGCAGTATTTT
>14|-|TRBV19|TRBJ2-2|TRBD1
CASRYTGGPGELFF
TGTGCCAGTAGATACACAGGGGGCCCCGGGGAGCTGTTTTTT
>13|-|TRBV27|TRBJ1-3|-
CASSFSSGNTIYF
TGTGCCAGCAGTTTTTCGTCTGGAAACACCATATATTTT
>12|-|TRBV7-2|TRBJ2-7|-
CASSRGGYEQYF
TGTGCCAGCAGCAGAGGGGGCTACGAGCAGTACTTC
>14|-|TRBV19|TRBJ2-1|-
CASSALALYNEQFF
TGTGCCAGTTCTGCCCTAGCGTTGTACAATGAGCAGTTCTTC
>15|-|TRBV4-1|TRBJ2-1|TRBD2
CASSQVPSGYNEQFF
TGCGCCAGCAGCCAAGTTCCTAGCGGCTACAATGAGCAGTTCTTC
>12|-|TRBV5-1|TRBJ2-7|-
CAVSGRTREQYF
TGCGCCGTCTCAGGGAGGACTCGCGAGCAGTACTTC
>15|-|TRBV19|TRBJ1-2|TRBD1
CASSIVPGTGYGYTF
TGTGCCAGTAGTATAGTCCCCGGGACAGGTTATGGCTACACCTTC
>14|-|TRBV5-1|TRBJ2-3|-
CASSFEQSTDTQYF
TGCGCCAGCAGCTTTGAACAGAGCACAGATACGCAGTATTTT
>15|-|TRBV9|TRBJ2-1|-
CASSVEDRPYNEQFF
TGTGCCAGCAGCGTAGAGGACAGACCCTACAATGAGCAGTTCTTC
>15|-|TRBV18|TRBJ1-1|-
CASSPNPGGVTEAFF
TGTGCCAGCTCACCGAATCCCGGAGGGGTCACTGAAGCTTTCTTT
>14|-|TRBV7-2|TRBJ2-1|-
CASSLLHSYNEQFF
TGTGCCAGCAGCTTATTACACTCCTACAATGAGCAGTTCTTC
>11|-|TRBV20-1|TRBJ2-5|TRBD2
CKFQRGETQYF
TGCAAGTTCCAGCGGGGGGAGACCCAGTACTTC
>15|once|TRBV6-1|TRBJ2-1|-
CASSETGVRGNEQFF
TGTGCCAGCAGCGAGACGGGAGTTAGGGGCAATGAGCAGTTCTTC
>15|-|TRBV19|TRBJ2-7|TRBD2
CASSIPSSGGYEQYF
TGTGCCAGTAGTATACCGTCTAGCGGGGGCTACGAGCAGTACTTC
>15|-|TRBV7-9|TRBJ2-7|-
CASSRGLSGIYEQYF
TGTGCCAGCAGCCGTGGGCTGTCGGGGATCTACGAGCAGTACTTC